This T cell receptor (beta chain) was documented in a study of CD8 T cells in Susac syndrome. Germline assignment: CDR1 LNHDA and CDR2 SQIVND (reference sequence). This CDR3 is 13 amino acids long. Trimming took off 7 bases at V and 0 bases at J, with 9 bases between the two ends. Reverse transcription used roughly 0.45 to 1 ug RNA and random hexamers. One entry per CDR3 protein, called by TCRdb with MiXCR from the immunoSEQ multiplex PCR reads. Among 100,000 to 150,000 distinct CDR3 sequences listed, just over 90% were seen once. Sequencing of TCR beta was performed on blood CD8+ and CD4+ T cells. The CD8+ and CD4+ T cells were negatively isolated, with the TEMRA cells enriched by FACS.

V gene TRBV19 combines with J gene TRBJ1-1, with D uncertain. Sequencing input: CD8+ T cells from PBMCs. The TCR was taken from a human donor with multiple sclerosis. CDR3 protein: CASTPTMNTEAFF. The CDR3 DNA reads as TGTGCCAGTACCCCGACCATGAACACTGAAGCTTTCTTT.